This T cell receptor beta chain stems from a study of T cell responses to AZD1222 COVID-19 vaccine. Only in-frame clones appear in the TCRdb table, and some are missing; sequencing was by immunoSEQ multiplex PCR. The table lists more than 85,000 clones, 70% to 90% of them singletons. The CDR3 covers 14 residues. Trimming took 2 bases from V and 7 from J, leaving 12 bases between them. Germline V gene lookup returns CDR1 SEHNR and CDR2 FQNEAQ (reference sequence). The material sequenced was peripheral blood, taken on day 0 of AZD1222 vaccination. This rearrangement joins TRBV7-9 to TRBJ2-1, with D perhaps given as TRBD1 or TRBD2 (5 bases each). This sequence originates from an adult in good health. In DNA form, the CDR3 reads TGTGCCAGCAGCTTACAGGGACCCTGGAATGAGCAGTTCTTC. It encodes CASSLQGPWNEQFF.